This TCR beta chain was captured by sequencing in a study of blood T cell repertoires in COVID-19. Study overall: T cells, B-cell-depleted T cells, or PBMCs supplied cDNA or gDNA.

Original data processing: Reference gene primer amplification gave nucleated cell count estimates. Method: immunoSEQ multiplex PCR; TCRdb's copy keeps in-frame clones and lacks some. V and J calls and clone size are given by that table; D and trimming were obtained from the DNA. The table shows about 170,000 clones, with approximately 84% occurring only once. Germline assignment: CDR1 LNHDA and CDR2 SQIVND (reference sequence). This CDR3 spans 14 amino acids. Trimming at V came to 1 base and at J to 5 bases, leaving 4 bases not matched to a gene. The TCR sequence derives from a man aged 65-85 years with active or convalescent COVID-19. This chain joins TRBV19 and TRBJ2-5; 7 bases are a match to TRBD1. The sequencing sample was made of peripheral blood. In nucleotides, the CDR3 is TGTGCCAGTAGTATAGCGCCCAGGGGGGAGACCCAGTACTTC. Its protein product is CASSIAPRGETQYF.